Described below is a single TCR beta chain sequence and its context. Its specificity is unknown. Clones were sequenced by immunoSEQ multiplex PCR, and TCRdb holds only the in-frame ones, with some missing. The sample contains around 170,000 clones, roughly 88% of which appear only once. These data belong to a study of T cell responses to AZD1222 COVID-19 vaccine. General study results and limits: Nearly half of the spike-specific TCRs reportedly recognize variant regions that carry no mutations.

Per germline, CDR1 PRHDT and CDR2 FYEKMQ (reference sequence). Trimming took off 5 bases at V and 1 base at J, with 12 bases between the two ends. The CDR3 runs to 14 residues. Sequencing was performed on peripheral blood, taken on day 0 of AZD1222 vaccination. The receptor was derived from an adult in good health. The chain combines TRBV13 with TRBJ2-7, with D hard to call. CDR3 residues: CASSARLESYEQYF. The CDR3 nucleotides are TGTGCCAGCAGCGCCCGACTGGAGTCCTACGAGCAGTACTTC.